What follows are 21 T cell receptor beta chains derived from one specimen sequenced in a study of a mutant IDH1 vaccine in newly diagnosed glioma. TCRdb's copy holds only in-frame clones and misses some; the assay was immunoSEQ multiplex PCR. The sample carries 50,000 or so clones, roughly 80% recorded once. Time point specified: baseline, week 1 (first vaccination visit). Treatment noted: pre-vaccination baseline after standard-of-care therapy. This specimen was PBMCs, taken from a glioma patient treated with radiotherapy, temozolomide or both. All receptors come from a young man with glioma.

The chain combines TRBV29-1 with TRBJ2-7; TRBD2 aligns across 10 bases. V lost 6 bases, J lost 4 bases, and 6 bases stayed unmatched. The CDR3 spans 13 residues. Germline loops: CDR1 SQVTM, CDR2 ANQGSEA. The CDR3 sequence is CSVSSGSLYEQYF. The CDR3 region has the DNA TGCAGCGTCTCTAGCGGGAGTCTTTACGAGCAGTACTTC.

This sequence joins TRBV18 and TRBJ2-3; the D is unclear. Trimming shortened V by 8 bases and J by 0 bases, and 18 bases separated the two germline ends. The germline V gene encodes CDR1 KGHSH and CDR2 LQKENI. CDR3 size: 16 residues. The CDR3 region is CASTKVGPSSTDTQYF. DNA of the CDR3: TGTGCCAGCACCAAGGTGGGCCCCTCTAGCACAGATACGCAGTATTTT.

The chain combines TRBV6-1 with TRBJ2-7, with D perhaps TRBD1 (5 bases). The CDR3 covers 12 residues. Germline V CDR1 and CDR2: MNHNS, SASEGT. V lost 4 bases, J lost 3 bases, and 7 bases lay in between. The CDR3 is CASSGGGYEQYF. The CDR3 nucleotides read TGTGCCAGCAGTGGGGGCGGCTACGAGCAGTACTTC.

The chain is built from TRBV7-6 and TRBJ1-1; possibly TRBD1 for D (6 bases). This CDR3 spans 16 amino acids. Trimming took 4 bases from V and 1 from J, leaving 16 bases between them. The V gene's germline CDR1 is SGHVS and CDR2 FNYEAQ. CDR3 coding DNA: TGTGCCAGCAGCTCTCAACAGGGTTTGGCGAACACTGAAGCTTTCTTT. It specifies CASSSQQGLANTEAFF.

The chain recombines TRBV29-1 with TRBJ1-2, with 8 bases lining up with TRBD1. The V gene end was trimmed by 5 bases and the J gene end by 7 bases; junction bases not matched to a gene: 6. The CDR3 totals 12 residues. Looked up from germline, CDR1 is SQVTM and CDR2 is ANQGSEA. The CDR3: CSVPRTGSGYTF. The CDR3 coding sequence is TGCAGCGTTCCGAGGACAGGGAGTGGCTACACCTTC.

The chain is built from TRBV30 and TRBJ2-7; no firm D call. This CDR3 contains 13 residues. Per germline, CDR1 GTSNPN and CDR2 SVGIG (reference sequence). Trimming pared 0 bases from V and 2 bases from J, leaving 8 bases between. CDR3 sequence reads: CAWSVEYAYEQYF. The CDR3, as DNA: TGTGCCTGGAGTGTAGAATACGCCTACGAGCAGTACTTC.

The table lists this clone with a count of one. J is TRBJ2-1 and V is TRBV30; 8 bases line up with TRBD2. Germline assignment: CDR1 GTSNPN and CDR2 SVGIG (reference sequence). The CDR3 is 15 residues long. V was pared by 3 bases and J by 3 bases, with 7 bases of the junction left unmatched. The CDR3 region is CAWSDTSGLYNEQFF. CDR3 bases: TGTGCCTGGAGCGATACTAGCGGCCTCTACAATGAGCAGTTCTTC.

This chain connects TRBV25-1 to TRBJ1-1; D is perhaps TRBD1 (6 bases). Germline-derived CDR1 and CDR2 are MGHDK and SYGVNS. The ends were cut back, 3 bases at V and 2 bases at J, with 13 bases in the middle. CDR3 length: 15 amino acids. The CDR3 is CASSDGTGLNTEAFF. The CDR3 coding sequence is TGTGCCAGCAGTGACGGTACAGGGCTCAACACTGAAGCTTTCTTT.

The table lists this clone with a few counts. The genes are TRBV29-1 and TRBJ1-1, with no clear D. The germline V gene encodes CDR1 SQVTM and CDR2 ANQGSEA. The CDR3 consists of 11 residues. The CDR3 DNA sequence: TGCAGTGGGAACACGAACACTGAAGCTTTCTTT. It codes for CSGNTNTEAFF.

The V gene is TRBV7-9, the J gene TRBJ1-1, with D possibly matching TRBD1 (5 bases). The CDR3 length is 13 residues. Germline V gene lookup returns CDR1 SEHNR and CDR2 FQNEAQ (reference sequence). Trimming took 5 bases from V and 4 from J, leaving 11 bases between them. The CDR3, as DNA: TGTGCCAGCAGCCCGTCGACAGTCACTGAAGCTTTCTTT. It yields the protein CASSPSTVTEAFF. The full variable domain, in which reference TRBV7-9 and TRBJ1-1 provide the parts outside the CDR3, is DTGVSQNPRHKITKRGQNVTFRCDPISEHNRLYWYRQTLGQGPEFLTYFQNEAQLEKSRLLSDRFSAERPKGSFSTLEIQRTEQGDSAMYLCASSPSTVTEAFFGQGTRLTVV.

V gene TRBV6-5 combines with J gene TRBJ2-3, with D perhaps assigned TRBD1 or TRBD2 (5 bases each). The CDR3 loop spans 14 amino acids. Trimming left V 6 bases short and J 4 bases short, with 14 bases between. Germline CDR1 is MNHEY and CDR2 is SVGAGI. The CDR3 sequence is CASSPPLGADTQYF. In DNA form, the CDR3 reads TGTGCCAGCAGCCCCCCTTTGGGGGCAGATACGCAGTATTTT.

The CDR3 bases are TGTGCCTGGAGTGTAGATAACACCGGGGAGCTGTTTTTT. Its translation is CAWSVDNTGELFF. V and J are TRBV30 and TRBJ2-2; unclear D gene. The CDR3 runs to 13 residues. CDR1 is GTSNPN and CDR2 is SVGIG in the germline V gene (reference sequence). Trimming stripped 0 bases from V and 2 bases from J, with 4 bases between.

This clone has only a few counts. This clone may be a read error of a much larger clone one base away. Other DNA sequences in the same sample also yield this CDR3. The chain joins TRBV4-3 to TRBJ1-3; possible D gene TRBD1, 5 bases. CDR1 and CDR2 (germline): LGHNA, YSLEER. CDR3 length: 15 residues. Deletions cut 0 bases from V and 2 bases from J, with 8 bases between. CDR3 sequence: CASSQDRGAGNTIYF. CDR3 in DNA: TGCGCCAGCAGCCAAGATAGGGGTGCTGGAAACACCATATATTTT.

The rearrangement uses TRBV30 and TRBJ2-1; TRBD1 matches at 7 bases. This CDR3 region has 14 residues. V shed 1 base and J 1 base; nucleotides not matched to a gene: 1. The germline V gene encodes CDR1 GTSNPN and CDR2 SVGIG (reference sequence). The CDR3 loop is CAWSAGQSYNEQFF. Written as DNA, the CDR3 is TGTGCCTGGAGTGCGGGACAGTCCTACAATGAGCAGTTCTTC.

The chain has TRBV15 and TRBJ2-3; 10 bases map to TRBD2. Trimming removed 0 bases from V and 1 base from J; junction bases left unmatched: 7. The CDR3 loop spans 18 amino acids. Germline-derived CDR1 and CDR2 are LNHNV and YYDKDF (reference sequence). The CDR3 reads CATSRDVSGGAGTDTQYF. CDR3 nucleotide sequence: TGTGCCACCAGCAGAGATGTGAGCGGGGGGGCCGGCACAGATACGCAGTATTTT.

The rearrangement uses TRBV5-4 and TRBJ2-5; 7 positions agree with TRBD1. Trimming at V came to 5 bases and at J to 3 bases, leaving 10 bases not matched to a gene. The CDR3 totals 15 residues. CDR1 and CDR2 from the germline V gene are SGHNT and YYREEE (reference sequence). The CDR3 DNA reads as TGTGCCAGCAGACTCCCCGGGACAGTCGAAGAGACCCAGTACTTC. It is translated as CASRLPGTVEETQYF.

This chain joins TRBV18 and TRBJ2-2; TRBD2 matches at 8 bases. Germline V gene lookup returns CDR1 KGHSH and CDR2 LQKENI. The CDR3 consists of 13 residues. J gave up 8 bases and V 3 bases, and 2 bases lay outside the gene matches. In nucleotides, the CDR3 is TGTGCCAGCTCACCGAGACTAGCGGGGGAGCTGTTTTTT. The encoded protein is CASSPRLAGELFF.

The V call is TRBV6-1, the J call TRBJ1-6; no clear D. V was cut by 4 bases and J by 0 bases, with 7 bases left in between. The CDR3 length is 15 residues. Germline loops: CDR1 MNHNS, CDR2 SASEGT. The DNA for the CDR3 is TGTGCCAGCAGTGCCGAGAGCTCCTATAATTCACCCCTCCACTTT. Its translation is CASSAESSYNSPLHF.

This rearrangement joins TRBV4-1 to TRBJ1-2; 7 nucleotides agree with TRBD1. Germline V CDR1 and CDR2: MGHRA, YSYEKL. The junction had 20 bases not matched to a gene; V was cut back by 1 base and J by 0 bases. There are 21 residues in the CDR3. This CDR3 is CASSQGGIRDSLIRANYGYTF. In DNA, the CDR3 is TGCGCCAGCAGCCAAGGGGGGATCCGGGACAGTCTAATCAGGGCTAACTATGGCTACACCTTC.

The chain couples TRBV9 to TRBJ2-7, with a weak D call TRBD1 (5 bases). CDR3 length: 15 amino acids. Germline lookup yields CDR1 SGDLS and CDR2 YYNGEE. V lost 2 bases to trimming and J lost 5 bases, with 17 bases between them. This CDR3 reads CASSVTGQPYDEQYF. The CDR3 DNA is TGTGCCAGCAGCGTTACAGGACAACCCTACGACGAGCAGTACTTC.

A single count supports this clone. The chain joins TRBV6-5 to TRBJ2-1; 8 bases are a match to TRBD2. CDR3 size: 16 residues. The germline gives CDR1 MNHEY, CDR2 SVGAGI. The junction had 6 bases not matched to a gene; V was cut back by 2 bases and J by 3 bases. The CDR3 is CASSYGETSVYNEQFF. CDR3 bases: TGTGCCAGCAGTTACGGGGAGACTAGCGTCTACAATGAGCAGTTCTTC.